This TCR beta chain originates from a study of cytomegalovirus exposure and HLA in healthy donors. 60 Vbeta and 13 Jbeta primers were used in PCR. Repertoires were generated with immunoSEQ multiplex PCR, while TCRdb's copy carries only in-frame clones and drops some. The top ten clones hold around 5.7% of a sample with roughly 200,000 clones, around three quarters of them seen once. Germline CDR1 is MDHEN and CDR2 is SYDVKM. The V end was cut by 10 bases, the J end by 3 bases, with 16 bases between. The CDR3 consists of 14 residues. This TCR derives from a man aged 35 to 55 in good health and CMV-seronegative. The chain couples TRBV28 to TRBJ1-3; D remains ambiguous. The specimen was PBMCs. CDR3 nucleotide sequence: TGTGCCACCCGGGAGGGAAGGAGTGGAAACACCATATATTTT. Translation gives CATREGRSGNTIYF.